This is a list of T cell receptor beta chains from one sample in a study of cytomegalovirus exposure and HLA in healthy donors. Profiling relied on immunoSEQ multiplex PCR, and the TCRdb table lists in-frame clones only, not all of them. The sample shows roughly 110,000 clones, around 74% of them seen only once. The source material was PBMCs. Receptor source: a woman in her forties in good health and CMV-seropositive. The CDR3 runs from the conserved cysteine through the conserved F or W. D genes are given only for firm matches. Size values are once, few and many counts, or a class for expanded clones, and some rows have none.

j_call,d_call,v_call,clone_size,cdr3_nt,cdr3_aa
TRBJ1-5,NA,TRBV27,NA,TGTGCCAGCAGTTTAATCGGGCGGGGGAGTAATCAGCCCCAGCATTTT,CASSLIGRGSNQPQHF
TRBJ1-5,NA,TRBV29-1,NA,TGCAGCGTCGGAGACAGAAGCAATCAGCCCCAGCATTTT,CSVGDRSNQPQHF
TRBJ2-7,TRBD1,TRBV7-9,NA,TGTGCCAGCAGCTTACTGGGGCAGGGGGCAGAAGAGCAGTACTTC,CASSLLGQGAEEQYF
TRBJ2-3,TRBD1,TRBV6-5,few,TGTGCCAGCAGTTACCTCCGTTCCGAGACAGGGTTGTTGTATTTT,CASSYLRSETGLLYF
TRBJ2-4,NA,TRBV2,once,TGTGCCAGCCAACTAGAGTCAGCCAAAAACATTCAGTACTTC,CASQLESAKNIQYF
TRBJ1-2,NA,TRBV30,NA,TGTGCCTGGAGGATTGGGGGGGCGGTTCGCTACACCTTC,CAWRIGGAVRYTF
TRBJ2-5,TRBD1,TRBV28,once,TGTGCCAGCGGACAGGCCGGGACAGAAGGGGAGACCCAGTACTTC,CASGQAGTEGETQYF
TRBJ2-1,TRBD1,TRBV18,once,TGTGCCAGCTCGGCCAGAGGACAGGAATACAATGAGCAGTTCTTC,CASSARGQEYNEQFF
TRBJ2-7,TRBD1,TRBV27,NA,TGTGCCAGCAGTCAGAGACAGGGAAGCTACGAGCAGTACTTC,CASSQRQGSYEQYF
TRBJ2-7,TRBD1,TRBV7-2,few,TGTGCCAGCAGCTTCCGACAGGGAGCCTCCGAGCAGTACTTC,CASSFRQGASEQYF
TRBJ1-2,NA,TRBV5-4,NA,TGTGCCAGCAGCCTGCGGGGGAACTATGGCTACACCTTC,CASSLRGNYGYTF
TRBJ2-6,NA,TRBV19,NA,TGTGCCAGTAGTACCCAGGAGGCTGGGGCCAACGTCCTGACTTTC,CASSTQEAGANVLTF
TRBJ2-7,NA,TRBV10-3,NA,TGTGCCACAGGGGACAACTACGAGCAGTACTTC,CATGDNYEQYF
TRBJ2-1,TRBD2,TRBV30,few,TGTGCCTGGAGTTCAGGCCGGACTAGCGGTTACAATGAGCAGTTCTTC,CAWSSGRTSGYNEQFF
TRBJ2-7,TRBD2,TRBV4-2,NA,TGTGCCAGCAGCCAAGCAGCGGGGGCGACCTACGAGCAGTACTTC,CASSQAAGATYEQYF
TRBJ2-7,TRBD1,TRBV2,NA,TGTGCCACCCGGGACAGGGGGCACGAGCAGTACTTC,CATRDRGHEQYF
TRBJ1-6,TRBD1,TRBV5-6,NA,TGTGCCAGCAGCTTCGGGACAGGGTTTTCACCCCTCCACTTT,CASSFGTGFSPLHF
TRBJ2-5,TRBD1,TRBV29-1,few,TGCAGCGTGGGACAGGGGGCGAACCTCCAAGAGACCCAGTACTTC,CSVGQGANLQETQYF
TRBJ1-5,NA,TRBV30,few,TGTGCCTGGAGTGTACAAGGGGGCAATCAGCCCCAGCATTTT,CAWSVQGGNQPQHF
TRBJ2-3,NA,TRBV9,NA,TGTGCCAGCAGCGCGTATACAGATACGCAGTATTTT,CASSAYTDTQYF
TRBJ2-3,NA,TRBV10-2,NA,TGCGCCAGCAGTGAGAAATTTACGCTTAAGCCCGCAGATACGCAGTATTTT,CASSEKFTLKPADTQYF
TRBJ1-1,NA,TRBV6-5,NA,TGTGCCAGCAGTTCATCGGGGGGGGCGCGAAGCACTGAAGCTTTCTTT,CASSSSGGARSTEAFF
TRBJ2-1,TRBD1,TRBV5-1,NA,TGCGCCAGCAGGCAAGGACAGGGGATTTACAATGAGCAGTTCTTC,CASRQGQGIYNEQFF